Shown below are 27 T cell receptor beta chains from a single sample sequenced in a study of shared T cell receptors in the human thymus. Sequencing was performed with immunoSEQ multiplex PCR; in TCRdb, only in-frame clones are kept and a portion is missing. The sample shows about 540,000 clones, roughly 74% of them seen only once. The same sample was also studied in work on human thymus T cells.

The sequencing sample was made of thymocytes. Receptors originate from a boy under two years old with a congenital heart defect.

This clone occurred a few times. This chain joins TRBV4-1 and TRBJ2-5; TRBD1 might be the D (5 bases). The CDR3 runs 16 residues. The germline gives CDR1 MGHRA, CDR2 YSYEKL. Trimming stripped 1 base from V and 4 bases from J, with 16 bases between. This chain's CDR3 is CASSQGPQGRGETQYF. The CDR3 DNA follows: TGCGCCAGCAGCCAAGGCCCCCAGGGAAGAGGAGAGACCCAGTACTTC.

This chain connects TRBV28 to TRBJ1-3; 10 nucleotides line up with TRBD1. Germline assignment: CDR1 MDHEN and CDR2 SYDVKM. Trimming took 5 bases from V and 2 from J; bases not matched to a gene: 9. The CDR3 length is 17 residues. The CDR3 DNA reads TGTGCCAGCAGTCCGGGACAGGGGCCGCCCGCTGGAAACACCATATATTTT. Protein product: CASSPGQGPPAGNTIYF.

The rearrangement links TRBV20-1 to TRBJ2-7; TRBD2 matches 11 bases. The CDR3 covers 11 residues. Germline V gene sequence: CDR1 DFQATT, CDR2 SNEGSKA (reference sequence). Losses at the gene ends were 7 bases for V and 5 bases for J; bases not matched to a gene: 1. CDR3 in amino acids: CSVAGGDEQYF. The CDR3 DNA sequence: TGCAGTGTAGCGGGAGGGGACGAGCAGTACTTC.

The rearrangement links TRBV14 to TRBJ1-1; maybe TRBD1 (6 bases). V dropped 0 bases and J dropped 7 bases, with 12 bases sitting between them. Germline CDR1 and CDR2: SGHDN and FVKESK. This CDR3 contains 14 residues. CDR3 coding DNA: TGTGCCAGCAGCCAAGATCCCCTGGACAGTGAAGCTTTCTTT. Translating gives CASSQDPLDSEAFF.

The chain carries TRBV20-1 and TRBJ2-1; D perhaps matches TRBD2 (5 bases). Per germline, CDR1 DFQATT and CDR2 SNEGSKA (reference sequence). There are 11 residues in the CDR3. CDR3 protein: CGFGGDNEQFF. CDR3 DNA: TGCGGATTCGGAGGCGACAATGAGCAGTTCTTC.

V usage is TRBV10-1 and J usage is TRBJ1-5, with 11 nucleotides matching TRBD1. V lost 7 bases, J lost 5 bases, and 4 bases stayed unmatched. The CDR3 loop spans 14 amino acids. The germline CDR1 and CDR2 sequences are WNHNN and SYGVQD (reference sequence). Here the CDR3 reads CASKGQGADQPQHF. CDR3 bases: TGCGCCAGCAAAGGACAGGGGGCTGATCAGCCCCAGCATTTT.

V and J are TRBV9 and TRBJ2-3; 8 nucleotides match TRBD2. J lost 6 bases, V lost 0 bases, and 9 bases had no gene match. Germline assignment: CDR1 SGDLS and CDR2 YYNGEE. This CDR3 has 16 amino acids. This chain's CDR3 is CASSVASGRALDTQYF. DNA of the CDR3: TGTGCCAGCAGCGTAGCGTCCGGGAGGGCCCTGGATACGCAGTATTTT.

The V gene is TRBV4-3, the J gene TRBJ2-5, with D possibly TRBD2 on 6 matching bases. Trimming removed 1 base at V and 5 bases at J, with 17 bases between. The CDR3 is 16 residues long. In germline, CDR1 is LGHNA, CDR2 YSLEER. CDR3 nucleotide sequence: TGCGCCAGCAGCCAAGTCGTGACGTGGAGGGAGGAGACCCAGTACTTC. The encoded protein is CASSQVVTWREETQYF.

This clone was observed a handful of times. The rearrangement joins TRBV7-2 to TRBJ1-4; a possible D gene is TRBD1 (5 bases). The ends were cut back, 4 bases at V and 8 bases at J, with 11 bases in the middle. The CDR3 is made up of 13 amino acids. Germline assignment: CDR1 SGHTA and CDR2 FQGNSA. The CDR3 DNA reads TGTGCCAGCAGCTCCTGCCCAGGGGAAAAACTGTTTTTT. It yields the protein CASSSCPGEKLFF. Full variable domain (outside the CDR3, taken from reference TRBV7-2 and TRBJ1-4): GAGVSQSPSNKVTEKGKDVELRCDPISGHTALYWYRQSLGQGLEFLIYFQGNSAPDKSGLPSDRFSAERTGGSVSTLTIQRTQQEDSAVYLCASSSCPGEKLFFGSGTQLSVL.

The rearrangement links TRBV19 to TRBJ2-7; 12 nucleotides match TRBD2. Germline trimming cut 2 bases from V and 4 bases from J; bases unmatched to any gene: 12. The CDR3 totals 18 residues. Germline V lookup: CDR1 LNHDA, CDR2 SQIVND (reference sequence). CDR3 bases: TGTGCCAGTAGTATAACTCGGGCTAGCGGGAGGGCCCTTTACGAGCAGTACTTC. Translating gives CASSITRASGRALYEQYF.

This chain links TRBV7-3 with TRBJ2-3; 11 bases are shared with TRBD2. Unmatched junction bases numbered 4, after V lost 5 bases and J lost 3 bases. This CDR3 is 15 amino acids long. Per germline, CDR1 SGHTA and CDR2 FQGTGA. The CDR3 protein is CASSAGTSGTDTQYF. CDR3 sequence (DNA): TGTGCCAGCAGCGCCGGGACTAGCGGAACAGATACGCAGTATTTT.

This chain joins TRBV9 and TRBJ2-1, with 12 positions matching TRBD2. Germline CDR1 and CDR2: SGDLS and YYNGEE. This CDR3 has 17 residues. V gave up 3 bases and J gave up 7 bases; unmatched junction bases: 11. The CDR3 DNA reads TGTGCCAGCAGCGCCCCTTCCCGGACTAGCGGGAATAATGAGCAGTTCTTC. Encoded protein: CASSAPSRTSGNNEQFF.

The CDR3 loop is CSGRGASGRLICPSNTGELFF. CDR3 bases: TGCAGCGGTCGGGGGGCTAGCGGGAGGCTTATTTGCCCATCGAACACCGGGGAGCTGTTTTTT. This rearrangement joins TRBV29-1 to TRBJ2-2; 11 positions agree with TRBD2. This CDR3 has 21 residues. Germline assignment: CDR1 SQVTM and CDR2 ANQGSEA. The trim removed 7 bases at V and 0 bases at J, leaving 22 bases unmatched.

This sequence joins TRBV28 and TRBJ2-5, with 12 bases lining up with TRBD1. V was pared by 4 bases and J by 5 bases, with 23 bases of the junction left unmatched. The germline gives CDR1 MDHEN, CDR2 SYDVKM. CDR3 length equals 21 residues. DNA for the CDR3: TGTGCCAGCAGTTCATCGGGGACAGGGGGCTGGGCGGGACCGGGTACGGAGACCCAGTACTTC. Encoded protein: CASSSSGTGGWAGPGTETQYF.

The rearrangement uses TRBV15 and TRBJ2-1, with TRBD2 identical over 12 bases. CDR3 size: 19 residues. With V trimmed by 5 bases and J by 0 bases, 11 bases remained unmatched. The germline CDR1 and CDR2 sequences are LNHNV and YYDKDF (reference sequence). CDR3 sequence: CATSGRLAGEKSSYNEQFF. The CDR3 DNA is TGTGCCACCAGCGGGCGACTAGCGGGGGAGAAGAGCTCCTACAATGAGCAGTTCTTC.

The table lists this clone with a few counts. The chain is built from TRBV2 and TRBJ2-1; tentatively, D is TRBD2 (6 bases). Germline CDR1 reads SNHLY; CDR2 reads FYNNEI. V lost 4 bases and J 4 bases, leaving 14 bases between the germline ends. The CDR3 extends over 15 amino acids. The CDR3 here is CASSVKEGPYNEQFF. The DNA of the CDR3 is TGTGCCAGCAGTGTAAAGGAGGGCCCTTACAATGAGCAGTTCTTC. The full variable domain, in which reference TRBV2 and TRBJ2-1 provide the parts outside the CDR3, is EPEVTQTPSHQVTQMGQEVILRCVPISNHLYFYWYRQILGQKVEFLVSFYNNEISEKSEIFDDQFSVERPDGSNFTLKIRSTKLEDSAMYFCASSVKEGPYNEQFFGPGTRLTVL.

The chain couples TRBV2 to TRBJ1-2, with D perhaps matching TRBD1 (6 bases). This CDR3 is built from 13 residues. Germline lookup yields CDR1 SNHLY and CDR2 FYNNEI. Trimming cost V 6 bases and J 8 bases, with 16 bases left between them. The CDR3 DNA sequence: TGTGCCAGCAGAAGGACAGAGTTAGAGGGCTACACCTTC. This codes for CASRRTELEGYTF.

The chain is built from TRBV25-1 and TRBJ2-1; 9 bases are a match to TRBD1. The CDR3 totals 13 residues. Germline assignment: CDR1 MGHDK and CDR2 SYGVNS. Losses at the gene ends were 1 base for V and 11 bases for J; bases not matched to a gene: 3. CDR3 in DNA: TGTGCCAGCAGTGAATTTGGGACAGGGAAGCAGTTCTTC. Amino acids: CASSEFGTGKQFF. The variable domain in full, completed from reference TRBV25-1 and TRBJ2-1, reads EADIYQTPRYLVIGTGKKITLECSQTMGHDKMYWYQQDPGMELHLIHYSYGVNSTEKGDLSSESTVSRIRTEHFPLTLESARPSHTSQYLCASSEFGTGKQFFGPGTRLTVL.

V gene TRBV5-6 combines with J gene TRBJ1-1; no reliable D call. CDR1 is SGHDT, CDR2 YYEEEE, per germline. Trimming took off 3 bases at V and 1 base at J, with 7 bases between the two ends. This CDR3 region has 13 residues. In DNA form, the CDR3 reads TGTGCCAGCAGCTCATCCGGGAACACTGAAGCTTTCTTT. The encoded protein is CASSSSGNTEAFF.

This clone was detected only a few times. The chain joins TRBV10-2 to TRBJ2-7; TRBD2 might be the D (5 bases). There are 14 residues in the CDR3. Trimming stripped 0 bases from V and 0 bases from J, with 6 bases between. From germline, CDR1 is WSHSY and CDR2 SAAADI. CDR3 DNA: TGCGCCAGCAGTGAGTCTGGGAGCTCCTACGAGCAGTACTTC. Its translation is CASSESGSSYEQYF.

The gene calls are TRBV4-1 and TRBJ2-7; D unresolved. This CDR3 is built from 17 residues. The germline V gene has CDR1 MGHRA and CDR2 YSYEKL. Trimming removed 1 base at V and 9 bases at J, with 25 bases between. CDR3 nucleotide sequence: TGCGCCAGCAGCCAAGCGATGGCAGTCATTAGCCTCCCGCGGCAGTACTTC. Encoded protein: CASSQAMAVISLPRQYF.

The sample holds a few counts of this clone. The V and J genes are TRBV11-2 and TRBJ2-3; TRBD1 matches at 9 bases. After removal of 4 bases from V and 5 bases from J, the junction contained 4 bases not matched to a gene. The CDR3 length is 14 residues. Germline V gene lookup returns CDR1 SGHAT and CDR2 FQNNGV. CDR3 protein: CASSSGQGGDTQYF. The CDR3 nucleotides read TGTGCCAGCAGCTCGGGACAGGGCGGAGATACGCAGTATTTT.

This chain uses TRBV12-5 with TRBJ2-1; TRBD2 agrees at 11 bases. The germline V gene encodes CDR1 LGHNT and CDR2 FRNRAP. Germline trimming cut 5 bases from V and 1 base from J; bases unmatched to any gene: 13. This CDR3 is 19 amino acids long. Here the CDR3 reads CASGTPTSGTRGSYNEQFF. The CDR3 DNA follows: TGTGCTAGTGGTACACCGACTAGCGGGACCCGAGGGTCCTACAATGAGCAGTTCTTC.

This chain joins TRBV12-5 and TRBJ1-1; 7 positions match TRBD1. Germline V CDR1 and CDR2: LGHNT, FRNRAP. J lost 2 bases, V lost 6 bases, and 3 bases had no gene match. The CDR3 is made up of 13 amino acids. DNA of the CDR3: TGTGCTAGTGGGCGGGACAGAAACACTGAAGCTTTCTTT. This gives the protein CASGRDRNTEAFF.

The chain uses TRBV7-4 and TRBJ2-5; no clear D. CDR1 and CDR2 (germline): SGHVT, SQSDAQ. There are 13 residues in the CDR3. V lost 1 base, J lost 5 bases, and 8 bases lay in between. The CDR3 reads CASSLVSLETQYF. CDR3 DNA: TGTGCCAGCAGCTTAGTTTCCCTGGAGACCCAGTACTTC. Together with reference TRBV7-4 and TRBJ2-5, the CDR3 gives the full variable domain: GAGVSQSPRYKVAKRGRDVALRCDSISGHVTLYWYRQTLGQGSEVLTYSQSDAQRDKSGRPSGRFSAERPERSVSTLKIQRTEQGDSAVYLCASSLVSLETQYFGPGTRLLVL.

This clone occurred once. The chain combines TRBV7-9 with TRBJ1-1; tentatively, D is TRBD1 (6 bases). CDR1 SEHNR and CDR2 FQNEAQ come from the germline V gene (reference sequence). The CDR3 has 13 residues. V lost 5 bases and J lost 5, with 12 bases in between. The CDR3 sequence: CASSHRDGTEAFF. Written as DNA, the CDR3 is TGTGCCAGCAGCCACAGGGATGGGACTGAAGCTTTCTTT.

The chain has TRBV29-1 and TRBJ2-3; tentatively, D is TRBD1 (5 bases). Trimming cost V 5 bases and J 8 bases, with 23 bases left between them. The CDR3 is 15 residues long. From germline, CDR1 is SQVTM and CDR2 ANQGSEA. The CDR3 protein is CSVPDSTPTQGTQYF. The CDR3 nucleotides are TGCAGCGTTCCCGACAGTACCCCAACCCAGGGTACGCAGTATTTT.